The source of this T cell receptor beta chain is a study of Graves' ophthalmopathy and Graves' hyperthyroidism. Regarding the study as a whole: A model of 13 signatures distinguished ophthalmopathy from stable hyperthyroidism at 85% to 90% sensitivity and 81.08% specificity.

Using RNA transcripts, the TCR beta CDR3 regions were amplified. HTBI-primed first-round RT-PCR preceded second-round multiplex PCR. Via MiXCR, TCRdb re-called the multiplex PCR reads, giving one row per CDR3 protein. The repertoire consists of approximately 160,000 distinct CDR3 sequences, with 39% occurring once and the leading ten covering around 8.9%. This CDR3 has 12 residues. Germline V gene sequence: CDR1 SGHRS, CDR2 YFSETQ. V shed 4 bases and J shed 9 bases, with 14 bases lying between them. This clonotype was seen a few times. The antigen is not known. Where ophthalmopathy was present, donors had moderate-to-severe activity, CAS ≥3, NOSPECS ≥4 and duration under 3 months.

V and J are TRBV5-1 and TRBJ2-7; D is possibly TRBD1 (5 bases). Material: peripheral blood. The receptor was derived from a young man with Graves' ophthalmopathy. CDR3 coding DNA: TGCGCCAGCAGCCAAGACAGTGGGCGGCAGTACTTC. It specifies CASSQDSGRQYF. Using reference TRBV5-1 and TRBJ2-7 for the parts outside the CDR3, the full variable domain is KAGVTQTPRYLIKTRGQQVTLSCSPISGHRSVSWYQQTPGQGLQFLFEYFSETQRNKGNFPGRFSGRQFSNSRSEMNVSTLELGDSALYLCASSQDSGRQYFGPGTRLTVT.